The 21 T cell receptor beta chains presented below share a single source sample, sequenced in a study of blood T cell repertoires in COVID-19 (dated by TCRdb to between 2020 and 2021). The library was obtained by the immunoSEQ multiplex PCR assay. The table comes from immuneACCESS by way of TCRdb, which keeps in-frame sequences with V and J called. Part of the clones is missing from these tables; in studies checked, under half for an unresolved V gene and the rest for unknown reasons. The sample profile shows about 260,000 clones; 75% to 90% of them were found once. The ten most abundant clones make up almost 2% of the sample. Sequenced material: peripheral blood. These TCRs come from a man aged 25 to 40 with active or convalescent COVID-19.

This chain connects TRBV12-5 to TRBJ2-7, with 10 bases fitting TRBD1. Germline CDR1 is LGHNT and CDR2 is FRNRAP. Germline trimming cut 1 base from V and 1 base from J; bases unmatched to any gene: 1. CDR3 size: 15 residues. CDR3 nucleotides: TGTGCTAGTGGTTTGGGGGACAGGGGTTCCTACGAGCAGTACTTC. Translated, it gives CASGLGDRGSYEQYF. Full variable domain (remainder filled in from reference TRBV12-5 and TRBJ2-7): DARVTQTPRHKVTEMGQEVTMRCQPILGHNTVFWYRQTMMQGLELLAYFRNRAPLDDSGMPKDRFSAEMPDATLATLKIQPSEPRDSAVYFCASGLGDRGSYEQYFGPGTRLTVT.

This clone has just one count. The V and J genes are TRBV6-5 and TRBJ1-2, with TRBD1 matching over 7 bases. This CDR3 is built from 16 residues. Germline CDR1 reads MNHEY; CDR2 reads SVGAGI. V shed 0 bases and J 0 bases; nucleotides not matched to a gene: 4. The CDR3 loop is CASSYSSGTANYGYTF. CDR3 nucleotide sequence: TGTGCCAGCAGTTACTCCTCCGGGACAGCTAACTATGGCTACACCTTC.

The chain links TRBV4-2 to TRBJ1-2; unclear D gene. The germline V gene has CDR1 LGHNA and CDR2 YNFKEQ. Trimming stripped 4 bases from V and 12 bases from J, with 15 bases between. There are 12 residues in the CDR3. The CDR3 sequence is CASSLLGDPHTF. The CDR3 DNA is TGTGCCAGCAGCCTCCTAGGTGACCCGCACACCTTC.

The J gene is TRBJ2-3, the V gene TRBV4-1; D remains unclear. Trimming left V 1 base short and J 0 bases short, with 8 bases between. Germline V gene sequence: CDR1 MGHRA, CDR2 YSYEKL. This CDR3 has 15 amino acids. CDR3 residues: CASSQGRLSTDTQYF. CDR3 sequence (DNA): TGCGCCAGCAGCCAAGGCCGACTTAGCACAGATACGCAGTATTTT.

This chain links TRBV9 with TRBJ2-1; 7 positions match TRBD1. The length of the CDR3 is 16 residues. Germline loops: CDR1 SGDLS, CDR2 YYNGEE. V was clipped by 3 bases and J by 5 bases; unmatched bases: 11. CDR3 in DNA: TGTGCCAGCAGCGGATACCGGGACAGCGCCAACAATGAGCAGTTCTTC. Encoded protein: CASSGYRDSANNEQFF. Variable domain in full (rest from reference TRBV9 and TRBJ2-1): DSGVTQTPKHLITATGQRVTLRCSPRSGDLSVYWYQQSLDQGLQFLIQYYNGEERAKGNILERFSAQQFPDLHSELNLSSLELGDSALYFCASSGYRDSANNEQFFGPGTRLTVL.

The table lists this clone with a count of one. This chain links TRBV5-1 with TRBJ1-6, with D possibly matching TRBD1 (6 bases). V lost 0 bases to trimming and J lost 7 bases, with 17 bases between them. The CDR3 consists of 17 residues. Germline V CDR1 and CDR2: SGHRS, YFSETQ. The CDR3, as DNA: TGCGCCAGCAGCTTGGGGAGACGGTACAGGGTCAATTCACCCCTCCACTTT. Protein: CASSLGRRYRVNSPLHF.

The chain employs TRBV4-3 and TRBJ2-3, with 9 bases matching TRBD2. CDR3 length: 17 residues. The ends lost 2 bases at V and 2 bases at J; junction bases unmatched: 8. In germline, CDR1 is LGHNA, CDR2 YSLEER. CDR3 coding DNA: TGCGCCAGCAGCCAAAGGAGCGGGGGGTTGCACACAGATACGCAGTATTTT. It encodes CASSQRSGGLHTDTQYF.

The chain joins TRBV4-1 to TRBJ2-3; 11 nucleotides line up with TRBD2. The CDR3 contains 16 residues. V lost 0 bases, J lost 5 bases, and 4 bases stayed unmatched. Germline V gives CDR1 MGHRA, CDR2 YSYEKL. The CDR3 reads CASSQDPLAGVDTQYF. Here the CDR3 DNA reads TGCGCCAGCAGCCAAGACCCACTAGCGGGGGTAGATACGCAGTATTTT.

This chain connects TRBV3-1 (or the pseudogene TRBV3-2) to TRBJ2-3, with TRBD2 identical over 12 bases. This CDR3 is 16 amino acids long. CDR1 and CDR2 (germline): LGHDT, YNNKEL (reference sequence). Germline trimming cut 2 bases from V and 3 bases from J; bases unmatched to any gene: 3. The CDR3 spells CASSQTSGGFTDTQYF. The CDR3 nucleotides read TGTGCCAGCAGCCAAACTAGCGGGGGGTTTACAGATACGCAGTATTTT.

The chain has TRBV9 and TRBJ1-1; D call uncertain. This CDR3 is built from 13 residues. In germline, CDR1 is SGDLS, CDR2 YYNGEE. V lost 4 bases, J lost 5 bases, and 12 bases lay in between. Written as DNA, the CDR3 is TGTGCCAGCAGCCCCGGGTTGCGGACTGAAGCTTTCTTT. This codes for CASSPGLRTEAFF.

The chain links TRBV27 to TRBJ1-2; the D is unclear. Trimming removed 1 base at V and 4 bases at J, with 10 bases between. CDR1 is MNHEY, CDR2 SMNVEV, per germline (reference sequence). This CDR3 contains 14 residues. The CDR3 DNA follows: TGTGCCAGCAGTTTATACTTTGGCGGCTATGGCTACACCTTC. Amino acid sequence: CASSLYFGGYGYTF.

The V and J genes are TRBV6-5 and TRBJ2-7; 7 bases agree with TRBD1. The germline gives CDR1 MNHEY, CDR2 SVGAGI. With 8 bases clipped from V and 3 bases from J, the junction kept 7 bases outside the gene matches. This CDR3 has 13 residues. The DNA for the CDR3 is TGTGCCAGCCGATTGGGACAGAGCTACGAGCAGTACTTC. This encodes CASRLGQSYEQYF.

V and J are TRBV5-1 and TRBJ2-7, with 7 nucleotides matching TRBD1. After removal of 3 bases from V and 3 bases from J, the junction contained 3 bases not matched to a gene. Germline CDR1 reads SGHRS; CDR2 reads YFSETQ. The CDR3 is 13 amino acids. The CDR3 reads CASSYRDSYEQYF. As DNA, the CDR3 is TGCGCCAGCAGCTACCGGGACAGCTACGAGCAGTACTTC.

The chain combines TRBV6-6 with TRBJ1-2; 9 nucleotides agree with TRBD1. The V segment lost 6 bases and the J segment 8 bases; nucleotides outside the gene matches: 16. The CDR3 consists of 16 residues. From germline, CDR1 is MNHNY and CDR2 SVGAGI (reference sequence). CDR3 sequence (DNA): TGTGCCAGCAGCCCGCAGAGTTCCGGGACAGGGCCCGGCTACACCTTC. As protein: CASSPQSSGTGPGYTF.

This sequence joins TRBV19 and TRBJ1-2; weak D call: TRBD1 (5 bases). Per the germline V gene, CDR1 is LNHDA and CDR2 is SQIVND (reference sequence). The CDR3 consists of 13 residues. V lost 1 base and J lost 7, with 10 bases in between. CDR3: CASSIGPGPGYTF. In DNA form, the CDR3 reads TGTGCCAGTAGTATAGGGCCAGGGCCTGGCTACACCTTC.

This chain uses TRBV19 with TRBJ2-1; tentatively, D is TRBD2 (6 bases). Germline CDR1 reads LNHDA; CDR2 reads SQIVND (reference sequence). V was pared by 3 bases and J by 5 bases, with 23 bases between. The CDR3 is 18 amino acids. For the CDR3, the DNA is TGTGCCAGTAGTATGAATACCCCCGGGACTCCGTTCCACAATGAGCAGTTCTTC. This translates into CASSMNTPGTPFHNEQFF.

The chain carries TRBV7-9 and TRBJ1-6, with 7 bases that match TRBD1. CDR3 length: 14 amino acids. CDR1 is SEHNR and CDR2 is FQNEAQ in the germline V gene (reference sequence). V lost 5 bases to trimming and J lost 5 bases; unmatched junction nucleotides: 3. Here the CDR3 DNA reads TGTGCCAGCAGCCGGGACAGTCATAATTCACCCCTCCACTTT. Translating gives CASSRDSHNSPLHF.

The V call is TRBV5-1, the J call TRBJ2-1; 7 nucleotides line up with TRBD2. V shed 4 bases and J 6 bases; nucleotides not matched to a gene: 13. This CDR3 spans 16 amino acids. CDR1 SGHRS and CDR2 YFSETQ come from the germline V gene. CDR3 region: CASSPYGGDPLNEQFF. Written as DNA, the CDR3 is TGCGCCAGCAGCCCCTATGGGGGGGACCCCCTCAATGAGCAGTTCTTC.

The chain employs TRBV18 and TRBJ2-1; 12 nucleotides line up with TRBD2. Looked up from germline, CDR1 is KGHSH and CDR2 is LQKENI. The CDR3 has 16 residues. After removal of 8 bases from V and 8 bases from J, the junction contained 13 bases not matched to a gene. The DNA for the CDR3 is TGTGCCAGCCAAAGCGAAGCTAGCGGGGGGGCTGATGAGCAGTTCTTC. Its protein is CASQSEASGGADEQFF.

As DNA, the CDR3 is TGTGCCAGCAGCAAAGGAGAAACAGGGGACTGGGCCGGGAAATCACCCCTCCACTTT. Translating gives CASSKGETGDWAGKSPLHF. The V call is TRBV21-1, the J call TRBJ1-6; the table assigns TRBD1, which was not confirmed against the DNA. TRBV21-1 represents a pseudogene. The CDR3 length is 19 residues.

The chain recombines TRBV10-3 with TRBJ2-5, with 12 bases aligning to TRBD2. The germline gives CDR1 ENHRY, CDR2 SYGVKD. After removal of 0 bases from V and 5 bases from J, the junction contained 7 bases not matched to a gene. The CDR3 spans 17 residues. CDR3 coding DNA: TGTGCCATCAGTGAGTCCCCTAGCGGGGGGGCTCGGGAGACCCAGTACTTC. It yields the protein CAISESPSGGARETQYF.